This T cell receptor beta chain was sequenced for a study of shared clonotypes between healthy human individuals. TCRdb keeps only in-frame clones here, not all; method: immunoSEQ multiplex PCR. This sample has over a million clones, with 95% to 99% found just once. This CDR3 has 17 residues. V was clipped by 6 bases and J by 2 bases; unmatched bases: 13. Germline V gene sequence: CDR1 SGHRS, CDR2 YFSETQ. The receptor's source is a man aged 25 to 40 in good health. The J gene is TRBJ2-3, the V gene TRBV5-1; 9 bases are shared with TRBD2. Sequencing input: naive CD4+ T cells sorted from blood. Subset reported: CD45RA+ positively selected. CDR3 protein: CASTGGSGSGYTDTQYF. The CDR3 nucleotides read TGCGCCAGCACCGGGGGTAGCGGGAGTGGATACACAGATACGCAGTATTTT.